What follows describes a single T cell receptor beta chain. The sample holds a few counts of this clonotype. No antigen is known for it. The input lacks base qualities; no much larger clone sits a single base away. This specimen's treatment or condition label, interpreted: live attenuated yellow fever vaccine strain. At each blood-draw timepoint, two biological replicates of bulk PBMCs were collected. A standard Ficoll-Paque protocol was used to isolate PBMCs from peripheral blood. TriZol was used to extract RNA from bulk PBMCs, from CD4 and CD8 fractions, and from dextramer-positive and dextramer-negative fractions. CDR1 and CDR2 are read off the germline V gene as KGHSY and FQNENV. Between the V and J ends, shortened by 2 bases and 3 bases respectively, the junction contains 8 bases. Its CDR3 holds 14 amino acids, cysteine through phenylalanine. The read is trimmed to its CDR3 DNA, 42 bases read in frame from base 1.

The data stem from a study of T cells after yellow fever vaccination (dated by TCRdb to about 2019). Turning to the overall study: The SMART-Seq v4 Ultra Low Input RNA kit was used to prepare libraries from fractions with low cell numbers. Two healthy male donors, one aged 18 to 29 and one aged 30 to 40 years, made up the cohort. Blood was drawn at multiple timepoints before and after primary and secondary immunization, with bulk PBMC replicates and cell subsets isolated. To follow T-cell clones before and after primary and booster YFV17D yellow fever vaccination, bulk TCR alpha and beta repertoires were sequenced over time.

Synthesis of TCR cDNA relied on 5'RACE template switching, a step that introduced a universal primer site along with unique molecular identifiers. cDNA synthesis was primed from both the TCR alpha and TCR beta constant segments. Library amplification used two PCR steps, and the second PCR step added sample barcodes and sequencing adapters. Sequencing of the libraries was done on either Illumina HiSeq 2500 (2x100 bp) or NovaSeq (2x150 bp). The authors processed their data as follows. MIGEC handled demultiplexing of reads and collapsing into UMI consensus sequences, while MiXCR performed V(D)J alignment. Vaccine-responding clonotypes were identified with edgeR using replicate PBMC samples, with FDR below 0.01 and a log2 fold change above 5 up to day 15 being required. Each bulk clonotype received a CD4 or CD8 identity based on whether the sequenced CD4 or CD8 repertoire contained that clonotype at higher abundance. Starting from the raw public reads, TCRdb applied fastp trimming at Q25, assembled clones with MiXCR and retained in-frame beta chains. When rows share a CDR3 protein, they turn into one entry using the most common DNA and genes. TCRdb assigned the V and J calls; the authors' analysis was not used. Counted in this sample were around 400,000 distinct CDR3 sequences; approximately 10% of them appeared once. The ten largest clones capture roughly 18% of the sample.

Study-wide findings and limitations: Because the study included only two donors, the extent to which the findings can be generalized is limited. Because abundant contaminating clonotypes from the bulk population could be contained in FACS-sorted repertoires, computational filtering was required. A small share of clonotypes was detected in both CD4 and CD8 compartments, with the overlap likely arising from convergent recombination. The secondary T-cell response was found to be weaker but faster than the primary response, with a peak reached on day 5 rather than on day 15. After the booster, most of the clones that had expanded following primary vaccination were detected again (roughly 97% of CD4 and 80% to 90% of CD8), which suggests that memory was broadly maintained.

The source is a man younger than 35 who received the YFV17D yellow fever vaccine. Sequencing used PBMCs, obtained on the day of the first yellow fever vaccination. Rearrangement joined TRBV16 to TRBJ1-3, with TRBD1 perhaps the D gene, on 5 matching bases. The sequenced DNA: TGTGCCAGCAGCCAAGCGACAGATGGAAACACCATATATTTT. This encodes CASSQATDGNTIYF. The full variable domain, with segments outside the CDR3 supplied by the reference TRBV16 and TRBJ1-3 proteins, appears as GEEVAQTPKHLVRGEGQKAKLYCAPIKGHSYVFWYQQVLKNEFKFLISFQNENVFDETGMPKERFSAKCLPNSPCSLEIQATKLEDSAVYFCASSQATDGNTIYFGEGSWLTVV.